What follows are 21 T cell receptor beta chains derived from one specimen sequenced in a study of neurological immune-mediated disorders. TCRdb ran MiXCR on the 5' RACE reads and lists one entry per CDR3 protein. The data show more than 50,000 distinct CDR3 sequences, with 3% to 5% seen just once and approximately 1.2% held by the top ten. Sequenced sample: PBMCs. The receptor source for this set is a man aged 25 to 45 with multiple sclerosis.

This clonotype has only a few counts. V is TRBV18 and J is TRBJ1-4; 7 nucleotides line up with TRBD1. The CDR3 sequence is 17 residues long. Germline V gene data show CDR1 as KGHSH and CDR2 as LQKENI. V lost 3 bases and J lost 0; bases outside the gene matches: 7. The CDR3 reads CASSPRDSLTTNEKLFF. The CDR3 DNA reads TGTGCCAGCTCACCCCGGGACAGCCTTACAACTAATGAAAAACTGTTTTTT.

In its sample, this clonotype was seen many times. One end of the junction does not line up with germline, which may come from a read error. This chain links TRBV15 with TRBJ2-2, with TRBD1 as a possible D gene (6 bases). Germline assignment: CDR1 LNHNV and CDR2 YYDKDF (reference sequence). There are 12 residues in the CDR3. Written as DNA, the CDR3 is TGTGCCACCAGCAGACCTAAGACAGGCCCGGTTTTT. It encodes CATSRPKTGPVF.

Ten or more counts support this clonotype. The V call is TRBV20-1, the J call TRBJ2-1, with a possible D match to TRBD2 (6 bases). Trimming took 3 bases from V and 4 from J, leaving 22 bases between them. The CDR3 totals 17 residues. The V gene's germline CDR1 is DFQATT and CDR2 SNEGSKA (reference sequence). This chain's CDR3 is CSASRRGSISTYNEQFF. The CDR3 region has the DNA TGCAGTGCTAGTCGTCGGGGGAGCATCTCGACTTACAATGAGCAGTTCTTC.

This clonotype was detected ten times or more. A junction end diverges from the germline sequence, so it may reflect a read error. This sequence joins TRBV20-1 and TRBJ1-5; D is undetermined. The CDR3 has 13 residues. Germline assignment: CDR1 DFQATT and CDR2 SNEGSKA (reference sequence). CDR3 sequence: CSASGQGIQPQNF. In nucleotides, the CDR3 is TGCAGTGCTAGTGGTCAAGGCATTCAGCCCCAGAATTTT.

The table lists this clonotype with many counts. This chain connects TRBV7-9 to TRBJ2-7; the match to TRBD2 covers 10 bases. V shed 4 bases and J 1 base; nucleotides not matched to a gene: 13. This CDR3 is built from 18 residues. The germline V gene has CDR1 SEHNR and CDR2 FQNEAQ (reference sequence). DNA for the CDR3: TGTGCCAGCAGCTCTCCTCTAGCGGGGGCTCCTGTTTCCTACGAGCAGTACTTC. It is translated as CASSSPLAGAPVSYEQYF.

This clonotype was found many times. The rearrangement uses TRBV7-2 and TRBJ1-1, with D possibly TRBD1 on 6 matching bases. The germline V and J ends were trimmed by 4 bases and 0 bases, with 12 bases remaining between them. The CDR3 totals 15 residues. Germline loops: CDR1 SGHTA, CDR2 FQGNSA. The CDR3 DNA follows: TGTGCCAGCAGCTACAGGGTAGGGATGAACACTGAAGCTTTCTTT. This translates into CASSYRVGMNTEAFF. Full variable domain (outside the CDR3, taken from reference TRBV7-2 and TRBJ1-1): GAGVSQSPSNKVTEKGKDVELRCDPISGHTALYWYRQSLGQGLEFLIYFQGNSAPDKSGLPSDRFSAERTGGSVSTLTIQRTQQEDSAVYLCASSYRVGMNTEAFFGQGTRLTVV.

This clonotype has a count of ten or more. For the CDR3, the DNA is TGTGCCAGCAGTTACATGGTCGGATTAGGTGGCTACACCTTC. The encoded protein is CASSYMVGLGGYTF. The J gene is TRBJ1-2, the V gene TRBV6-5; D gene ambiguous. Trimming stripped 2 bases from V and 7 bases from J, with 14 bases between. Germline V gene data show CDR1 as MNHEY and CDR2 as SVGAGI. The CDR3 is 14 amino acids.

Ten or more counts support this clonotype. The genes are TRBV7-3 and TRBJ2-3; D gene unclear. This CDR3 is built from 15 residues. Germline lookup yields CDR1 SGHTA and CDR2 FQGTGA. Between the trimmed V and J ends, which lost 2 bases and 2 bases, there was a span of 11 bases. The CDR3 loop is CASSLVLGPTDTQYF. CDR3 DNA: TGTGCCAGCAGCTTAGTTTTGGGTCCCACAGATACGCAGTATTTT.

The table lists this clonotype with many counts. The chain uses TRBV20-1 and TRBJ2-3; 9 bases agree with TRBD1. Germline CDR1 and CDR2: DFQATT and SNEGSKA (reference sequence). The CDR3 totals 14 residues. Germline trimming cut 5 bases from V and 3 bases from J; bases unmatched to any gene: 6. This CDR3 reads CSAYPGQGTDTQYF. The CDR3 DNA reads as TGCAGTGCTTATCCGGGACAGGGAACAGATACGCAGTATTTT.

Many counts were recorded for this clonotype. The CDR3 is CSAQGQETQYF. In DNA form, the CDR3 reads TGCAGTGCCCAAGGGCAAGAGACCCAGTACTTC. The chain carries TRBV20-1 and TRBJ2-5; no clear D. The germline CDR1 and CDR2 sequences are DFQATT and SNEGSKA (reference sequence). The V end was cut by 6 bases, the J end by 2 bases, with 7 bases between. The CDR3 sequence is 11 residues long.

The rearrangement uses TRBV10-3 and TRBJ1-1, with D perhaps TRBD1 (5 bases). From germline, CDR1 is ENHRY and CDR2 SYGVKD. CDR3 size: 16 residues. V lost 4 bases to trimming and J lost 1 base, with 16 bases between them. The CDR3 DNA reads as TGTGCCATCAGTGTTGGACACCTGGGACCGAACACTGAAGCTTTCTTT. This sequence encodes CAISVGHLGPNTEAFF.

In its sample, this clonotype was seen many times. J is TRBJ1-1 and V is TRBV5-1; possibly TRBD1 for D (5 bases). This CDR3 is built from 15 residues. Germline CDR1 is SGHRS and CDR2 is YFSETQ. Trimming stripped 4 bases from V and 1 base from J, with 14 bases between. Here the CDR3 reads CASSPTAGGNTEAFF. CDR3 DNA sequence: TGCGCCAGCAGCCCGACGGCCGGGGGGAACACTGAAGCTTTCTTT.

This clonotype appeared many times. The chain employs TRBV20-1 and TRBJ2-4; possibly TRBD2 for D (5 bases). In germline, CDR1 is DFQATT, CDR2 SNEGSKA (reference sequence). V lost 6 bases to trimming and J lost 0 bases, with 12 bases between them. This CDR3 is 14 amino acids long. CDR3 sequence (DNA): TGCAGTGCCACCAGCGGTCTAGCCAAAAACATTCAGTACTTC. Its protein is CSATSGLAKNIQYF.

This clonotype appeared many times. V usage is TRBV5-1 and J usage is TRBJ2-5; D is unclear. The ends were cut back, 3 bases at V and 5 bases at J, with 8 bases in the middle. The CDR3 sequence is 12 residues long. Germline-derived CDR1 and CDR2 are SGHRS and YFSETQ. CDR3 DNA sequence: TGCGCCAGCAGCTGGCCTGGGGAGACCCAGTACTTC. It translates to CASSWPGETQYF. Combining the CDR3 with reference TRBV5-1 and TRBJ2-5 gives the whole variable domain KAGVTQTPRYLIKTRGQQVTLSCSPISGHRSVSWYQQTPGQGLQFLFEYFSETQRNKGNFPGRFSGRQFSNSRSEMNVSTLELGDSALYLCASSWPGETQYFGPGTRLLVL.

This clonotype was observed at least ten times. This rearrangement joins TRBV18 to TRBJ1-2; a weak D match, TRBD1 (5 bases). Germline V gene lookup returns CDR1 KGHSH and CDR2 LQKENI. The CDR3 sequence is 12 residues long. V lost 7 bases to trimming and J lost 2 bases, with 8 bases between them. CDR3 loop: CASLWGNYGYTF. CDR3 bases: TGTGCCAGCTTATGGGGGAACTATGGCTACACCTTC. The variable domain in full, with the rest retrieved from reference TRBV18 and TRBJ1-2, is NAGVMQNPRHLVRRRGQEARLRCSPMKGHSHVYWYRQLPEEGLKFMVYLQKENIIDESGMPKERFSAEFPKEGPSILRIQQVVRGDSAAYFCASLWGNYGYTFGSGTRLTVV.

Many counts were recorded for this clonotype. V and J are TRBV20-1 and TRBJ1-3; D is perhaps TRBD1 (5 bases). Per the germline V gene, CDR1 is DFQATT and CDR2 is SNEGSKA (reference sequence). V lost 0 bases to trimming and J lost 0 bases, with 15 bases between them. The CDR3 length is 17 residues. The CDR3 sequence is CSARDPPGGNSGNTIYF. The DNA for the CDR3 is TGCAGTGCTAGAGATCCCCCGGGGGGTAACTCTGGAAACACCATATATTTT.

This clonotype appeared many times. The chain links TRBV4-1 to TRBJ2-7, with TRBD1 as a possible D gene (6 bases). Germline V gene data show CDR1 as MGHRA and CDR2 as YSYEKL. CDR3 length: 12 amino acids. V dropped 8 bases and J dropped 0 bases, with 8 bases sitting between them. Here the CDR3 reads CASQDSSYEQYF. The DNA of the CDR3 is TGCGCCAGCCAGGACAGCTCCTACGAGCAGTACTTC.

In its sample, this clonotype was seen many times. The chain is built from TRBV12-3 or TRBV12-4 and TRBJ2-7, with a tentative D call TRBD1 (6 bases). The CDR3 extends over 13 amino acids. V was pared by 6 bases and J by 5 bases, with 14 bases between. CDR3 sequence (DNA): TGTGCCAGCAGCCCGAACAGGGCCCACGAGCAGTACTTC. Protein product: CASSPNRAHEQYF.

This clonotype was recorded at least ten times. The chain carries TRBV12-3 or TRBV12-4 and TRBJ1-5; 9 nucleotides line up with TRBD1. V shed 4 bases, J shed 3 bases, and the junction held 4 bases outside the gene matches. This CDR3 contains 15 residues. This chain's CDR3 is CASSSGQGLNQPQHF. Here the CDR3 DNA reads TGTGCCAGCAGTTCGGGACAGGGACTCAATCAGCCCCAGCATTTT.

This clonotype was seen at least ten times. The chain uses TRBV7-2 and TRBJ2-1; 7 bases match TRBD1. Germline V lookup: CDR1 SGHTA, CDR2 FQGNSA. V was clipped by 4 bases and J by 10 bases; unmatched bases: 13. This CDR3 has 15 amino acids. The CDR3 sequence is CASSSPPGTENEQFF. The CDR3 DNA follows: TGTGCCAGCAGCTCCCCCCCCGGGACAGAGAACGAGCAGTTCTTC.

This clonotype appeared many times. J is TRBJ1-5 and V is TRBV10-2; D possibly corresponds to TRBD1 (6 bases). CDR3 length: 15 residues. Per the germline V gene, CDR1 is WSHSY and CDR2 is SAAADI. V lost 4 bases, J lost 7 bases, and 17 bases lay in between. This CDR3 reads CASSVSERGFQPQHF. The DNA of the CDR3 is TGCGCCAGCAGTGTTTCAGAAAGGGGGTTCCAGCCCCAGCATTTT.